The 24 T cell receptor beta chains listed next were all sequenced from one sample in a study of blood T cell repertoires in COVID-19. Using immunoSEQ multiplex PCR, the repertoire was profiled, and TCRdb retains in-frame clones only, with some absent. The data show about 68,000 clones, 90% to 95% seen once. Sequencing was performed on peripheral blood. The receptors come from a man aged 35 to 55 with COVID-19, enrolled during active disease.

V gene TRBV12-3 or TRBV12-4 combines with J gene TRBJ1-2, with a weak D call TRBD1 (5 bases). V was cut by 6 bases and J by 3 bases, with 8 bases left in between. The CDR3 spans 12 residues. The CDR3 sequence: CASSAGYYGYTF. The CDR3 coding sequence is TGTGCCAGCAGCGCAGGGTACTATGGCTACACCTTC.

The chain recombines TRBV3-1 (or the pseudogene TRBV3-2) with TRBJ2-3; 11 bases agree with TRBD2. With V trimmed by 0 bases and J by 15 bases, 20 bases remained unmatched. CDR3 length: 18 amino acids. The germline gives CDR1 LGHDT, CDR2 YNNKEL (reference sequence). CDR3 region: CASSQDLGGVAGGRAGYF. CDR3 nucleotide sequence: TGTGCCAGCAGCCAAGATCTCGGTGGCGTAGCGGGGGGGCGCGCTGGCTATTTT.

The chain recombines TRBV6-5 with TRBJ2-7, with D possibly being TRBD1 (6 bases). Germline CDR1 is MNHEY and CDR2 is SVGAGI. The CDR3 spans 12 residues. V lost 7 bases, J lost 2 bases, and 9 bases lay in between. CDR3 region: CASKRGTYEQYF. The CDR3, as DNA: TGTGCCAGCAAGAGGGGGACCTACGAGCAGTACTTC.

This clone was counted once. V gene TRBV9 combines with J gene TRBJ1-4; D unclear. The germline gives CDR1 SGDLS, CDR2 YYNGEE. Trimming stripped 2 bases from V and 8 bases from J, with 25 bases between. The CDR3 length is 18 residues. The CDR3 loop is CASSVEGIREIEREKLFF. CDR3 bases: TGTGCCAGCAGCGTGGAGGGTATACGGGAGATTGAAAGGGAAAAACTGTTTTTT.

The gene calls are TRBV19 and TRBJ2-5, with D unresolved. The CDR3 has 14 amino acids. V shed 4 bases and J shed 2 bases, with 11 bases lying between them. The germline V gene has CDR1 LNHDA and CDR2 SQIVND (reference sequence). The CDR3 reads CASSRFSKQETQYF. CDR3 nucleotide sequence: TGTGCCAGTAGTAGATTCAGTAAGCAAGAGACCCAGTACTTC.

The chain uses TRBV5-1 and TRBJ2-5; TRBD1 aligns across 7 bases. The CDR3 sequence is 16 residues long. Germline V CDR1 and CDR2: SGHRS, YFSETQ. V lost 0 bases to trimming and J lost 2 bases; unmatched junction nucleotides: 7. This CDR3 reads CASSLVGGQTQETQYF. The DNA for the CDR3 is TGCGCCAGCAGCTTGGTAGGGGGACAGACTCAAGAGACCCAGTACTTC.

The chain carries TRBV5-1 and TRBJ1-2; TRBD1 might be the D (6 bases). Germline assignment: CDR1 SGHRS and CDR2 YFSETQ. V lost 3 bases and J 7 bases, leaving 16 bases between the germline ends. This CDR3 contains 14 residues. The DNA for the CDR3 is TGCGCCAGCAGCTCGGGGGGCGTCACGCCTGGCTACACCTTC. This encodes CASSSGGVTPGYTF.

The rearrangement uses TRBV7-8 and TRBJ1-1; a possible D gene is TRBD1 (5 bases). The CDR3 extends over 14 amino acids. CDR1 is SGHVS, CDR2 FQNEAQ, per germline. Between the trimmed V and J ends, which lost 5 bases and 0 bases, there was a span of 10 bases. The CDR3 loop reads CASSRQFMNTEAFF. As DNA, the CDR3 is TGTGCCAGCAGCCGACAGTTCATGAACACTGAAGCTTTCTTT.

This clone has a single count. The gene calls are TRBV7-6 and TRBJ2-7, with TRBD2 matching over 8 bases. The length of the CDR3 is 13 residues. Germline trimming cut 5 bases from V and 6 bases from J; bases unmatched to any gene: 6. Germline CDR1 reads SGHVS; CDR2 reads FNYEAQ. Here the CDR3 DNA reads TGTGCCAGCAGCCTGCGGGGGGAGAGCGAGCAGTACTTC. Translated: CASSLRGESEQYF.

The V and J genes are TRBV10-1 and TRBJ1-4; 7 bases are a match to TRBD1. CDR3 length: 15 amino acids. The V gene end was trimmed by 3 bases and the J gene end by 8 bases; junction bases not matched to a gene: 9. Germline V lookup: CDR1 WNHNN, CDR2 SYGVQD (reference sequence). The CDR3 loop reads CASSDWRQGGEKLFF. The CDR3 coding sequence is TGCGCCAGCAGTGACTGGAGGCAGGGGGGAGAAAAACTGTTTTTT.

The chain joins TRBV21-1 to TRBJ2-5; TRBD2, the table's D call, was not compared with the DNA. TRBV21-1 is described as a pseudogene. The CDR3 sequence is 18 residues long. The CDR3 DNA reads as TGTGCCAGCAGCAAAGTAGTTTCCAAACTAGCGGGCGATAGGACCCAGTACTTC. Residues: CASSKVVSKLAGDRTQYF.

The rearrangement joins TRBV4-1 to TRBJ1-4, with D possibly TRBD1 on 6 matching bases. The ends were cut back, 1 base at V and 0 bases at J, with 12 bases in the middle. This CDR3 is built from 17 residues. CDR1 and CDR2 from the germline V gene are MGHRA and YSYEKL. CDR3 sequence reads: CASSQGGGRATNEKLFF. CDR3 in DNA: TGCGCCAGCAGCCAAGGAGGGGGAAGGGCAACTAATGAAAAACTGTTTTTT.

The chain carries TRBV30 and TRBJ2-6; the match to TRBD1 covers 7 bases. The CDR3 contains 15 residues. V dropped 5 bases and J dropped 0; count of bases not matched to a gene: 4. Germline CDR1 reads GTSNPN; CDR2 reads SVGIG (reference sequence). For the CDR3, the DNA is TGTGCCTGGCTGAACAGGGGCTCTGGGGCCAACGTCCTGACTTTC. Residues: CAWLNRGSGANVLTF.

Here the CDR3 reads CASRWKTGIAEAFF. The CDR3, as DNA: TGTGCCAGTCGATGGAAAACAGGGATCGCTGAAGCTTTCTTT. J is TRBJ1-1 and V is TRBV19; D may be TRBD1 (6 bases). CDR1 and CDR2 (germline): LNHDA, SQIVND (reference sequence). The CDR3 is 14 amino acids. Trimming removed 8 bases from V and 6 bases from J, with 19 bases in between.

This clone appeared once. The V call is TRBV5-4, the J call TRBJ1-1; possibly TRBD1 for D (6 bases). The CDR3 spans 14 residues. V shed 0 bases and J shed 1 base, with 7 bases lying between them. The germline CDR1 and CDR2 sequences are SGHNT and YYREEE (reference sequence). The CDR3 nucleotides are TGTGCCAGCAGCTTGGGACAGGCGAACACTGAAGCTTTCTTT. Its translation: CASSLGQANTEAFF.

The chain employs TRBV19 and TRBJ1-6; D remains unclear. The CDR3 consists of 12 residues. With 5 bases removed from V and 6 bases from J, the gap between germline ends came to 5 bases. Per the germline V gene, CDR1 is LNHDA and CDR2 is SQIVND (reference sequence). The CDR3 sequence: CASSPVNSPLHF. The CDR3 DNA reads TGTGCCAGTAGTCCGGTTAATTCACCCCTCCACTTT. The variable domain in full, with the rest retrieved from reference TRBV19 and TRBJ1-6, is DGGITQSPKYLFRKEGQNVTLSCEQNLNHDAMYWYRQDPGQGLRLIYYSQIVNDFQKGDIAEGYSVSREKKESFPLTVTSAQKNPTAFYLCASSPVNSPLHFGNGTRLTVT.

The chain is built from TRBV15 and TRBJ1-6; TRBD1 agrees at 8 bases. The V gene's germline CDR1 is LNHNV and CDR2 YYDKDF (reference sequence). This CDR3 comprises 14 residues. V trimming: 5 bases; J trimming: 5 bases; junction bases outside the gene matches: 2. The CDR3, as DNA: TGTGCCACCAGCGCGGGACAGGATAATTCACCCCTCCACTTT. This codes for CATSAGQDNSPLHF.

The chain uses TRBV6-5 and TRBJ1-4; a possible D gene is TRBD1 (5 bases). This CDR3 has 15 residues. V was shortened by 6 bases and J by 8 bases, with 19 bases between the two germline ends. CDR1 and CDR2 (germline): MNHEY, SVGAGI. The CDR3 here is CASRALPREEEKLFF. The CDR3, as DNA: TGTGCCAGCAGAGCCCTCCCCAGGGAGGAAGAAAAACTGTTTTTT.

The V call is TRBV27, the J call TRBJ2-5; possibly TRBD1 for D (5 bases). The length of the CDR3 is 13 residues. V gave up 6 bases and J gave up 7 bases, with 15 bases separating them. CDR1 and CDR2 from the germline V gene are MNHEY and SMNVEV (reference sequence). CDR3 amino acids: CASRPPAQGTQYF. The DNA of the CDR3 is TGTGCCAGCAGACCCCCGGCGCAGGGGACCCAGTACTTC.

About this clone itself: Its ends do not fully match the called genes, so a read error is possible. The V call is TRBV3-1 (or the pseudogene TRBV3-2), the J call TRBJ1-4; a possible D gene is TRBD1 (5 bases). The germline CDR1 and CDR2 sequences are LGHDT and YNNKEL (reference sequence). The CDR3 length is 16 residues. In DNA form, the CDR3 reads TGTCCCAGCAGCAAAGGCCCGGGGGGGGGAAATGAAAAACTGTTTTTT. It translates to CPSSKGPGGGNEKLFF.

The chain links TRBV13 to TRBJ2-7; 11 bases match TRBD2. CDR1 and CDR2 from the germline V gene are PRHDT and FYEKMQ (reference sequence). The CDR3 covers 15 residues. Germline trimming cut 5 bases from V and 2 bases from J; bases unmatched to any gene: 5. CDR3 in amino acids: CASSPRLAGTYEQYF. CDR3 bases: TGTGCCAGCAGCCCGAGACTAGCGGGAACCTACGAGCAGTACTTC.

The V gene is TRBV7-9, the J gene TRBJ1-3; tentative D call: TRBD1 (5 bases). The CDR3 sequence is 14 residues long. Per the germline V gene, CDR1 is SEHNR and CDR2 is FQNEAQ (reference sequence). The ends were cut back, 5 bases at V and 0 bases at J, with 8 bases in the middle. DNA of the CDR3: TGTGCCAGCAGCCAGGGCCGCTCTGGAAACACCATATATTTT. Translating gives CASSQGRSGNTIYF.

V and J are TRBV9 and TRBJ1-1; no clear D. The CDR3 spans 12 residues. V was cut by 4 bases and J by 3 bases, with 7 bases left in between. Per the germline V gene, CDR1 is SGDLS and CDR2 is YYNGEE. The CDR3 DNA sequence: TGTGCCAGCAGCAGCTTTGACACTGAAGCTTTCTTT. This sequence encodes CASSSFDTEAFF. The full variable domain, completed using reference TRBV9 and TRBJ1-1, is DSGVTQTPKHLITATGQRVTLRCSPRSGDLSVYWYQQSLDQGLQFLIQYYNGEERAKGNILERFSAQQFPDLHSELNLSSLELGDSALYFCASSSFDTEAFFGQGTRLTVV.

The genes are TRBV30 and TRBJ1-1; 7 positions match TRBD1. J gave up 5 bases and V 2 bases, and 11 bases lay outside the gene matches. Germline CDR1 reads GTSNPN; CDR2 reads SVGIG (reference sequence). The CDR3 sequence is 15 residues long. The CDR3 DNA reads as TGTGCCTGGAGTCCAAAGGGACAGTTAGGGACTGAAGCTTTCTTT. As protein: CAWSPKGQLGTEAFF.